One sample yielded the 2 T cell receptor beta chains listed below, sequenced in a study of T cells expressing NK-cell markers. No DNA is given; TCRdb re-called the 5' RACE reads and lists each CDR3 protein once. The sample includes more than 90,000 distinct CDR3 sequences. The sequencing input was blood T cells: a sorted CD56 or NKG2C T cell subset, CD4+ or CD8+ T cells, or bulk PBMC T cells (not recorded which). The source of these receptors is a woman aged 18 to 75 in good health.

The rearrangement uses TRBV5-1 and TRBJ2-5; TCRdb reports TRBD1, a call that lacks DNA to check it against. CDR1 is SGHRS, CDR2 YFSETQ, per germline. This CDR3 has 12 residues. CDR3 protein: CASSLGDETQYF.

The rearrangement joins TRBV6-5 to TRBJ2-1. Germline V gene lookup returns CDR1 MNHEY and CDR2 SVGAGI. The CDR3 consists of 13 residues. This CDR3 is CASSYRPYNEQFF.